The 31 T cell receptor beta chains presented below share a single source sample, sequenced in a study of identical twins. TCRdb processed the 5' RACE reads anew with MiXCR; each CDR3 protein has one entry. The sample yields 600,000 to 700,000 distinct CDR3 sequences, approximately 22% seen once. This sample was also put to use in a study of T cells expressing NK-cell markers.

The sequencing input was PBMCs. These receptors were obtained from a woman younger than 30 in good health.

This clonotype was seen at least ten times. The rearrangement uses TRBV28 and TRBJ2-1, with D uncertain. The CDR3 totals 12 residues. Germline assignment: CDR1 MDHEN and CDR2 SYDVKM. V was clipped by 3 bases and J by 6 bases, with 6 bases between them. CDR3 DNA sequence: TGTGCCAGCAGTTTGAACAGCAATGAGCAGTTCTTC. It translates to CASSLNSNEQFF.

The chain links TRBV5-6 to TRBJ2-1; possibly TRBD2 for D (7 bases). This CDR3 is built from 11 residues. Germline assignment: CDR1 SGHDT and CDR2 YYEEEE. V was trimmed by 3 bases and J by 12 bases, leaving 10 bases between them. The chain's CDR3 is CASSWRGPQFF. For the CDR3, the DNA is TGTGCCAGCAGCTGGCGGGGGCCGCAGTTCTTC.

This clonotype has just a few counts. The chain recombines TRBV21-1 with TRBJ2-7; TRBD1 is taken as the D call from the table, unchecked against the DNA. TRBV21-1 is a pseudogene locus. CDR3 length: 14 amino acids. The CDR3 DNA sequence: TGTGCCAGCAGCAACGGGACCGGGGCCTACGAGCAGTACTTC. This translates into CASSNGTGAYEQYF.

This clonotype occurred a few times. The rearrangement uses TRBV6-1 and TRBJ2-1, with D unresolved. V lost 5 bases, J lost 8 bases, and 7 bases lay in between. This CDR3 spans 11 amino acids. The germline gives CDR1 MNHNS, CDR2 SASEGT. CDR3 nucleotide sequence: TGTGCCAGCAGTTTCCACTATGAGCAGTTCTTC. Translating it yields CASSFHYEQFF.

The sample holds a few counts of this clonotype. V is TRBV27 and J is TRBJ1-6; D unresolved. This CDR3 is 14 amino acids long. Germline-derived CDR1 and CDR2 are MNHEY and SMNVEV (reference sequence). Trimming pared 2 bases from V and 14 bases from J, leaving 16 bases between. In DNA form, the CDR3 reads TGTGCCAGCAGTTTAAAAGTCGTGGGGAGCGCCCTCCACTTT. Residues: CASSLKVVGSALHF.

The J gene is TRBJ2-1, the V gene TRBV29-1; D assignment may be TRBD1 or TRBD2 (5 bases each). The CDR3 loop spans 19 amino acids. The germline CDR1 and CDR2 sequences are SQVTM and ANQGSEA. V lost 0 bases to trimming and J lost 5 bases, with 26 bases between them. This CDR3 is CSVEDPGRFEGLGDNEQFF. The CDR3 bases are TGCAGCGTTGAAGACCCGGGCAGGTTCGAAGGTTTGGGGGACAATGAGCAGTTCTTC.

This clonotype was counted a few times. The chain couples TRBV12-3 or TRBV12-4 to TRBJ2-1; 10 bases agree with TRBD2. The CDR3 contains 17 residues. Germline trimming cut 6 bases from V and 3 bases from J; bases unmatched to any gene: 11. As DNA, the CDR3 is TGTGCCAGCAGACCCCACGGCCTAGCGGGGGACTACAATGAGCAGTTCTTC. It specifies CASRPHGLAGDYNEQFF.

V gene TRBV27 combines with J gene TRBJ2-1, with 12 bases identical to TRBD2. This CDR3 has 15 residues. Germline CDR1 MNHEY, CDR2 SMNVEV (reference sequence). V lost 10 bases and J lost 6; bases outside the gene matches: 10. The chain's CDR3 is CATRQKLAGGNEQFF. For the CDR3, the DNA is TGTGCCACGCGCCAAAAACTAGCGGGAGGCAATGAGCAGTTCTTC.

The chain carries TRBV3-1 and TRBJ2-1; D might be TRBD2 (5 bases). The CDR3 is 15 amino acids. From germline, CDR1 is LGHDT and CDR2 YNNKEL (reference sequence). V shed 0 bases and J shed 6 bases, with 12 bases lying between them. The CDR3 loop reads CASSQDGRALNEQFF. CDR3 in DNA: TGTGCCAGCAGCCAAGACGGGCGGGCCCTCAATGAGCAGTTCTTC.

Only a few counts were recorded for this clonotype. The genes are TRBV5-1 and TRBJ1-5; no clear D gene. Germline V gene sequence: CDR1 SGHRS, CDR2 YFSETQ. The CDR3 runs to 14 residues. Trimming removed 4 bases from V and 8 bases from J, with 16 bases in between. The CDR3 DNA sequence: TGCGCCAGCAGCCCTTCAGCCACCGGGGAGCCCCAGCATTTT. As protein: CASSPSATGEPQHF.

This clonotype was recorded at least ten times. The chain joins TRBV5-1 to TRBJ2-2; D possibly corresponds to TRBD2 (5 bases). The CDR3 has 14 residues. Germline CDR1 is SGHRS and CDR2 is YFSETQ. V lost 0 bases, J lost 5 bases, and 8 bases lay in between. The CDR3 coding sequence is TGCGCCAGCAGCTTGGCCGGGAATACCGGGGAGCTGTTTTTT. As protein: CASSLAGNTGELFF.

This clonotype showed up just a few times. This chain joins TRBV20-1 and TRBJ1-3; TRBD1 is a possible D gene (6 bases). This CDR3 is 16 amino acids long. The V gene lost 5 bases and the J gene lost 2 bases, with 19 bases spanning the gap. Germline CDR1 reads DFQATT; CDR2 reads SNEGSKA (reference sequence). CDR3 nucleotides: TGCAGTGCTTTAGGTCCTGTACAGGGAACTGGAAACACCATATATTTT. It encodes CSALGPVQGTGNTIYF.

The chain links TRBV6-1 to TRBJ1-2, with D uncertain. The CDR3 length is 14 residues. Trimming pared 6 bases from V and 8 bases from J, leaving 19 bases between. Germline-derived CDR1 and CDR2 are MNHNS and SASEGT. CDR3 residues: CASSPAGRVEGYTF. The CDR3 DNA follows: TGTGCCAGCAGCCCTGCTGGGAGGGTTGAAGGCTACACCTTC.

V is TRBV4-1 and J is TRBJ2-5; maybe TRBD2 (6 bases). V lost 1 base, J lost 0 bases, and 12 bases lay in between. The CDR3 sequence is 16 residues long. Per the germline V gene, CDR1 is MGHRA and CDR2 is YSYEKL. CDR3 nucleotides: TGCGCCAGCAGCCAAGTCTCTGCGGGGTACCAAGAGACCCAGTACTTC. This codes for CASSQVSAGYQETQYF.

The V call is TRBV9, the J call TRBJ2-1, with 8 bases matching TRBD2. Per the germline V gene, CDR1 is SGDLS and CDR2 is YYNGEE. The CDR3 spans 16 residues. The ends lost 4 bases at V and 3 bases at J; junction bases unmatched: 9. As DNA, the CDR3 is TGTGCCAGCAGCCGAAGCGGGGGAGGGATCTACAATGAGCAGTTCTTC. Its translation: CASSRSGGGIYNEQFF.

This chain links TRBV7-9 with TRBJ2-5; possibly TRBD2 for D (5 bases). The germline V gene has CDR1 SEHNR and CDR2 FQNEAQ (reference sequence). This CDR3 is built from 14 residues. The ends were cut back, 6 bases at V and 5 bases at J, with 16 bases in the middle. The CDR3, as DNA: TGTGCCAGCAGTGTAAGACTCGAGGGCGAGACCCAGTACTTC. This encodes CASSVRLEGETQYF.

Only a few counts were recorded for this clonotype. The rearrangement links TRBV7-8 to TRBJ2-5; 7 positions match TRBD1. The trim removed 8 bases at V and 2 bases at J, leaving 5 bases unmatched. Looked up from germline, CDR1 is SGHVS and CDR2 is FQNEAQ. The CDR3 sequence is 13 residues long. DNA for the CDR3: TGTGCCAGCGTCGGACAGGTTCAAGAGACCCAGTACTTC. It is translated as CASVGQVQETQYF.

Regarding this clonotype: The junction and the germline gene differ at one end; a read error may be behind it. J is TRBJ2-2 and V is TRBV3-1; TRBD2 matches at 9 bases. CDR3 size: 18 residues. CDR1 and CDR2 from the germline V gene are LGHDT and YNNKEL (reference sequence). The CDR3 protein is CACSHPLAGRQNTGELFF. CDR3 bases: TGTGCCTGCAGTCACCCCCTAGCGGGGAGGCAGAACACCGGGGAGCTGTTTTTT.

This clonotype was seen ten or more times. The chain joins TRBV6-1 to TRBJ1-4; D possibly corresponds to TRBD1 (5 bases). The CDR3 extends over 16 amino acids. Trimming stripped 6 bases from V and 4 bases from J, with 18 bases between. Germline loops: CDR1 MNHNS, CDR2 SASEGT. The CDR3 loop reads CASSLRLWGRNEKLFF. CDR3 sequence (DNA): TGTGCCAGCAGCCTCCGATTATGGGGACGTAATGAAAAACTGTTTTTT.

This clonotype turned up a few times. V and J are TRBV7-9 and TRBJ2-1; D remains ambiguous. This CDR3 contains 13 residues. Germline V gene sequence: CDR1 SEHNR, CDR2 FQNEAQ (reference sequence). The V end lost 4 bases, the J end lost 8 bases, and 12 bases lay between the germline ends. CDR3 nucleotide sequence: TGTGCCAGCAGCTCCCCAATTAGGGATGAGCAGTTCTTC. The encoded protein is CASSSPIRDEQFF.

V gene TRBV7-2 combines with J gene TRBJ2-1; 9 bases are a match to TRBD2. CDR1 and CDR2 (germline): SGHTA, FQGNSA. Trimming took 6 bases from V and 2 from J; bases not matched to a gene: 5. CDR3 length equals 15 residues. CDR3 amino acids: CASRAGGGTYNEQFF. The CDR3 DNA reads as TGTGCCAGCAGAGCGGGAGGTGGGACCTACAATGAGCAGTTCTTC. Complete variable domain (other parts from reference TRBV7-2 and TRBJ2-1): GAGVSQSPSNKVTEKGKDVELRCDPISGHTALYWYRQSLGQGLEFLIYFQGNSAPDKSGLPSDRFSAERTGGSVSTLTIQRTQQEDSAVYLCASRAGGGTYNEQFFGPGTRLTVL.

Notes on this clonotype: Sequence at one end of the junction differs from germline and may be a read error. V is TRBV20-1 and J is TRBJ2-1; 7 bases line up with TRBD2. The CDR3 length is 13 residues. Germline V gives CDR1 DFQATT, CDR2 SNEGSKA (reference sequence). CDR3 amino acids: CSARDLWRERRVF. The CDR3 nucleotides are TGCAGTGCTAGAGATCTTTGGCGGGAGAGGAGGGTCTTC.

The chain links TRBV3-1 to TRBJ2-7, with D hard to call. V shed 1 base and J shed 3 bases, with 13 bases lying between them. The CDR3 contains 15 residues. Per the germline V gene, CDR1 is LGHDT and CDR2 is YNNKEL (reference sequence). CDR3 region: CASSQVVDPYYEQYF. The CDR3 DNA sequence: TGTGCCAGCAGCCAAGTCGTCGACCCCTACTACGAGCAGTACTTC.

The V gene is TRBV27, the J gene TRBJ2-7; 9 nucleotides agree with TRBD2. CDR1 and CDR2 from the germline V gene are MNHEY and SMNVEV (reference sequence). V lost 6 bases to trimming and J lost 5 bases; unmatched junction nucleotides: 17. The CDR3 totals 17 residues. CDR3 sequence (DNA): TGTGCCAGCAGCCTCACGACAGGACTAGCGATTCACAACGAGCAGTACTTC. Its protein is CASSLTTGLAIHNEQYF.

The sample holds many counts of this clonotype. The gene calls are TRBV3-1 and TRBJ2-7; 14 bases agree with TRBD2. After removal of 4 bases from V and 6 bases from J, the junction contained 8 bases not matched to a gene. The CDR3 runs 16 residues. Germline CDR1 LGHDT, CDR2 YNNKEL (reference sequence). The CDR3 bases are TGTGCCAGCAGCCTTACGGGACTAGCGGGAGAGGCCGAGCAGTACTTC. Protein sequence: CASSLTGLAGEAEQYF.

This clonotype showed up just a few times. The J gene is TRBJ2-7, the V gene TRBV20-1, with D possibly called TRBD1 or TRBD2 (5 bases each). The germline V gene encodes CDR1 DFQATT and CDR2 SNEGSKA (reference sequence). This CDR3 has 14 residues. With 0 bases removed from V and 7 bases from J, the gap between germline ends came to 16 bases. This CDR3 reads CSARDPRGLGEQYF. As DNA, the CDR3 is TGCAGTGCTAGAGATCCGAGGGGCCTGGGGGAGCAGTACTTC.

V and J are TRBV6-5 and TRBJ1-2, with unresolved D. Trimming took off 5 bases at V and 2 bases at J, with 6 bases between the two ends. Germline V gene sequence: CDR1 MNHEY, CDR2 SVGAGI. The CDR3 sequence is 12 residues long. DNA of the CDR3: TGTGCCAGCAGTAACCGCAACTATGGCTACACCTTC. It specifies CASSNRNYGYTF.

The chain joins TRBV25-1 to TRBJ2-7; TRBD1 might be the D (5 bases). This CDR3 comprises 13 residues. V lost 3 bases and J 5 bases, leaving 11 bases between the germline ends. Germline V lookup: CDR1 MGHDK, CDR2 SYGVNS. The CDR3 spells CASSEAGIHEQYF. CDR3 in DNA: TGTGCCAGCAGTGAGGCAGGGATCCACGAGCAGTACTTC.

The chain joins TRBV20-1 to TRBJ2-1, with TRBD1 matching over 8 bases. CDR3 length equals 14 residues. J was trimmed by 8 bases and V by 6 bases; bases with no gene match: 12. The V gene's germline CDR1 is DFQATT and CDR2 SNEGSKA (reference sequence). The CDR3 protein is CSATRRGRFDEQFF. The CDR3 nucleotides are TGCAGTGCAACTCGCAGGGGGCGATTTGATGAGCAGTTCTTC.

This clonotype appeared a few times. This CDR3 reads CASISSSGANVLTF. Here the CDR3 DNA reads TGTGCCAGCATCTCGAGTTCTGGGGCCAACGTCCTGACTTTC. The chain joins TRBV7-9 to TRBJ2-6; the D is unclear. From germline, CDR1 is SEHNR and CDR2 FQNEAQ (reference sequence). CDR3 length: 14 residues. The V and J ends lost 7 bases and 1 base respectively, with 8 bases between them.

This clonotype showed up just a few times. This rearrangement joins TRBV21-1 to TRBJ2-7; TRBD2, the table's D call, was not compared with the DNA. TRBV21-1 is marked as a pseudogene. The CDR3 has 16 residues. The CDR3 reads CASSKVGLAENYEQYF. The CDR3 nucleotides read TGTGCCAGCAGCAAAGTAGGGCTAGCGGAAAACTACGAGCAGTACTTC.